This T cell receptor (beta chain) appears in the sequencing data of a study of T cell repertoires in cytomegalovirus infection. Via MiXCR, TCRdb re-called the reads, giving one row per CDR3 protein. The sample shows roughly 230,000 distinct CDR3 sequences, around 15% of them seen only once. This clonotype appeared many times. This CDR3 contains 19 residues. Germline trimming cut 0 bases from V and 2 bases from J; bases unmatched to any gene: 12. Germline V gene sequence: CDR1 MNHEY, CDR2 SVGEGT. The J gene is TRBJ2-2, the V gene TRBV6-2 or TRBV6-3, with 7 nucleotides matching TRBD2. The TCR sequence derives from a human donor in good health (CMV status not recorded). Some clones in this sample may be carry-over from other donors' samples. The sequenced material came from CD8+ T cells from PBMCs. The CDR3 region is CASSYSINPGRNNTGELFF. In DNA form, the CDR3 reads TGTGCCAGCAGTTACTCGATCAATCCCGGGAGGAATAACACCGGGGAGCTGTTTTTT.